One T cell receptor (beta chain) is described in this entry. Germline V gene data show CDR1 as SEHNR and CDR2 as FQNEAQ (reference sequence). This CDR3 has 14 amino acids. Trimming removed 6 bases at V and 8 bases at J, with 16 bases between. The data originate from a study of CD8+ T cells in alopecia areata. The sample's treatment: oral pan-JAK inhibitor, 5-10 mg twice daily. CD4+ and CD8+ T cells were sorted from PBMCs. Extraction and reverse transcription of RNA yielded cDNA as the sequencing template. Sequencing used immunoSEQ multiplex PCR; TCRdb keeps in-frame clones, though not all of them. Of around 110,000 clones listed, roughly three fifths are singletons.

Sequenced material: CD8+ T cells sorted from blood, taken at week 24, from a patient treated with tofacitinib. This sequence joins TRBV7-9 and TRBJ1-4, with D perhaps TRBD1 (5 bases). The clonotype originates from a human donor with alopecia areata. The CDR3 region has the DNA TGTGCCAGCAGTTTTGACAGCCGCGACGAAAAACTGTTTTTT. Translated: CASSFDSRDEKLFF.